Each of the 7 T cell receptor beta chains below was sequenced from the same sample in a study of cytomegalovirus exposure and HLA in healthy donors. Primers included in the PCR were 60 Vbeta and 13 Jbeta primers. TCRdb's copy holds only in-frame clones and misses some; the assay was immunoSEQ multiplex PCR. The data hold approximately 160,000 clones, with about four fifths observed a single time. Sequenced: PBMCs. The receptors stem from a man younger than 35 in good health and CMV-seronegative.

This clone was counted once. This chain links TRBV14 with TRBJ2-3; 8 bases line up with TRBD1. The CDR3 totals 17 residues. Germline V gene lookup returns CDR1 SGHDN and CDR2 FVKESK. The V gene end was trimmed by 0 bases and the J gene end by 3 bases; junction bases not matched to a gene: 8. The DNA for the CDR3 is TGTGCCAGCAGCCAAGAGAAGACAGGGGTTGGGACAGATACGCAGTATTTT. Protein: CASSQEKTGVGTDTQYF.

The chain employs TRBV28 and TRBJ2-2; 9 bases agree with TRBD2. The CDR3 contains 15 residues. The ends lost 3 bases at V and 7 bases at J; junction bases unmatched: 6. CDR1 is MDHEN and CDR2 is SYDVKM in the germline V gene. The CDR3 DNA sequence: TGTGCCAGCAGTTTGGGCGGGAGGGCCATCGGGGAGCTGTTTTTT. It encodes CASSLGGRAIGELFF.

This clone has a handful of counts. The chain combines TRBV14 with TRBJ2-7; 9 bases line up with TRBD2. Germline V gene data show CDR1 as SGHDN and CDR2 as FVKESK. V was clipped by 0 bases and J by 7 bases; unmatched bases: 13. This CDR3 contains 17 residues. DNA for the CDR3: TGTGCCAGCAGCCAAGATCTGGGTAGCGGGAGTGTGTGGGAGCAGTACTTC. Protein product: CASSQDLGSGSVWEQYF.

The chain uses TRBV28 and TRBJ2-3; D perhaps matches TRBD1 (5 bases). The V gene's germline CDR1 is MDHEN and CDR2 SYDVKM. Trimming stripped 10 bases from V and 2 bases from J, with 13 bases between. This CDR3 is built from 13 residues. CDR3 nucleotide sequence: TGTGCCACATCAGACAGATCCACAGATACGCAGTATTTT. Its protein is CATSDRSTDTQYF.

The V call is TRBV29-1, the J call TRBJ2-7; the match to TRBD2 covers 10 bases. The CDR3 has 13 amino acids. The trim removed 6 bases at V and 6 bases at J, leaving 8 bases unmatched. Germline CDR1 SQVTM, CDR2 ANQGSEA. The CDR3 region is CSVAGLAQVEQYF. CDR3 in DNA: TGCAGCGTCGCGGGACTAGCGCAGGTCGAGCAGTACTTC.

The chain uses TRBV7-9 and TRBJ1-6; maybe TRBD1 (5 bases). Trimming pared 6 bases from V and 7 bases from J, leaving 16 bases between. The V gene's germline CDR1 is SEHNR and CDR2 FQNEAQ (reference sequence). The CDR3 loop spans 15 amino acids. This CDR3 reads CASRSTTDGNSPLHF. CDR3 DNA sequence: TGTGCCAGCAGATCGACGACAGACGGGAATTCACCCCTCCACTTT.

J is TRBJ2-1 and V is TRBV18; TRBD1 matches 9 bases. The V segment lost 2 bases and the J segment 14 bases; nucleotides outside the gene matches: 1. The CDR3 has 11 amino acids. The germline CDR1 and CDR2 sequences are KGHSH and LQKENI. The CDR3 loop is CASSPRDREFF. CDR3 sequence (DNA): TGTGCCAGCTCACCAAGGGACAGGGAGTTCTTC.